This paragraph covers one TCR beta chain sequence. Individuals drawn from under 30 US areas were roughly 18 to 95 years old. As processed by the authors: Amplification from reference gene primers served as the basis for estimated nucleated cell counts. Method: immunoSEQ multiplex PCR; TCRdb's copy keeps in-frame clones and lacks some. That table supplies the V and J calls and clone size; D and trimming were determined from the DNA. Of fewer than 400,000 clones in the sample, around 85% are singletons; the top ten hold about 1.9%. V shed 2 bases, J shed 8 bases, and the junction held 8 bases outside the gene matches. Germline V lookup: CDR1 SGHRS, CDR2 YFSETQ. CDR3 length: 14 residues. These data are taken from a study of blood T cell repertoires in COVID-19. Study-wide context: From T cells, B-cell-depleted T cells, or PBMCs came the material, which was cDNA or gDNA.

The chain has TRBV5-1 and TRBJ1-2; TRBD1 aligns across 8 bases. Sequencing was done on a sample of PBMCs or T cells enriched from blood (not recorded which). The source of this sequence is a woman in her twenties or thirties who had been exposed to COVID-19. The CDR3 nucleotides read TGCGCCAGCAGCTTACACGACAGGGGAGACGGCTACACCTTC. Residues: CASSLHDRGDGYTF.